Shown below are 28 T cell receptor beta chains from a single sample sequenced in a study of T cell changes during pregnancy in multiple sclerosis. Clones were sequenced by immunoSEQ multiplex PCR, and TCRdb holds only the in-frame ones, with some missing. This table holds fewer than 150,000 clones, 90% to 96% found once. This specimen was peripheral blood, taken after pregnancy. The receptors derive from a female donor with multiple sclerosis, enrolled in a pregnancy study.

V and J are TRBV28 and TRBJ1-4, with 8 bases matching TRBD1. The CDR3 extends over 14 amino acids. The ends lost 3 bases at V and 8 bases at J; junction bases unmatched: 5. Germline CDR1 reads MDHEN; CDR2 reads SYDVKM. CDR3 DNA sequence: TGTGCCAGCAGTTTCCCAGGGGGCAACGAAAAACTGTTTTTT. Translating gives CASSFPGGNEKLFF.

The genes are TRBV6-1 and TRBJ1-2; possibly TRBD1 for D (5 bases). V was trimmed by 7 bases and J by 0 bases, leaving 12 bases between them. This CDR3 comprises 14 residues. Germline CDR1 and CDR2: MNHNS and SASEGT. In nucleotides, the CDR3 is TGTGCCAGCACCTCCGGGGGAGCTAACTATGGCTACACCTTC. It encodes CASTSGGANYGYTF.

The chain has TRBV28 and TRBJ2-5; D may be TRBD2 (5 bases). Germline V gives CDR1 MDHEN, CDR2 SYDVKM. There are 12 residues in the CDR3. The V end was cut by 2 bases, the J end by 4 bases, with 5 bases between. CDR3 sequence (DNA): TGTGCCAGCAGTTTAAGCGGAGAGACCCAGTACTTC. Encoded protein: CASSLSGETQYF.

The chain uses TRBV11-2 and TRBJ1-4, with a tentative D call TRBD1 (6 bases). Germline V CDR1 and CDR2: SGHAT, FQNNGV. The CDR3 spans 14 residues. V dropped 5 bases and J dropped 4 bases, with 11 bases sitting between them. The CDR3 DNA follows: TGTGCCAGCAGCCGGACAGTCCTTAATGAAAAACTGTTTTTT. Translating gives CASSRTVLNEKLFF.

The chain joins TRBV28 to TRBJ2-1; 9 nucleotides match TRBD2. CDR1 and CDR2 from the germline V gene are MDHEN and SYDVKM. This CDR3 is built from 16 residues. Trimming removed 2 bases from V and 14 bases from J; junction bases left unmatched: 16. The CDR3 DNA is TGTGCCAGCAGTTTAGAGTTAGGGCGGGAGGGCCCTCGTGAGTTCTTC. Protein: CASSLELGREGPREFF. Using reference TRBV28 and TRBJ2-1 for the parts outside the CDR3, the full variable domain is DVKVTQSSRYLVKRTGEKVFLECVQDMDHENMFWYRQDPGLGLRLIYFSYDVKMKEKGDIPEGYSVSREKKERFSLILESASTNQTSMYLCASSLELGREGPREFFGPGTRLTVL.

The chain has TRBV30 and TRBJ1-1, with TRBD1 as a possible D gene (5 bases). Trimming shortened V by 4 bases and J by 2 bases, and 17 bases separated the two germline ends. Germline V gives CDR1 GTSNPN, CDR2 SVGIG (reference sequence). The CDR3 is 15 residues long. The CDR3 loop is CAWTPIAGLNTEAFF. CDR3 bases: TGTGCCTGGACCCCCATCGCGGGACTAAACACTGAAGCTTTCTTT.

The chain links TRBV9 to TRBJ2-1; a possible D gene is TRBD2 (6 bases). V lost 5 bases, J lost 9 bases, and 12 bases lay in between. The CDR3 contains 12 residues. From germline, CDR1 is SGDLS and CDR2 YYNGEE. Written as DNA, the CDR3 is TGTGCCAGCAGTGGGTCTAGCGCTGAGCAGTTCTTC. Protein product: CASSGSSAEQFF.

The chain combines TRBV7-9 with TRBJ2-1; possible D gene TRBD2, 5 bases. Germline V gene data show CDR1 as SEHNR and CDR2 as FQNEAQ (reference sequence). Trimming left V 4 bases short and J 9 bases short, with 22 bases between. This CDR3 has 16 residues. CDR3 nucleotides: TGTGCCAGCAGCTCACGGACTTGGACGGTTTTCTCTGAGCAGTTCTTC. It codes for CASSSRTWTVFSEQFF.

The chain combines TRBV7-8 with TRBJ2-7, with 8 bases identical to TRBD1. The germline CDR1 and CDR2 sequences are SGHVS and FQNEAQ. Losses at the gene ends were 5 bases for V and 5 bases for J; bases not matched to a gene: 2. The CDR3 is made up of 12 amino acids. The CDR3 region is CASSPDRDEQYF. The CDR3, as DNA: TGTGCCAGCAGCCCGGACAGGGACGAGCAGTACTTC.

V gene TRBV6-5 combines with J gene TRBJ2-5, with a weak D call TRBD2 (7 bases). Trimming shortened V by 5 bases and J by 5 bases, and 15 bases separated the two germline ends. This CDR3 spans 14 amino acids. From germline, CDR1 is MNHEY and CDR2 SVGAGI. CDR3 DNA sequence: TGTGCCAGCAGTCCCGGGGGGAGGGGGGAGACCCAGTACTTC. Protein: CASSPGGRGETQYF.

V usage is TRBV5-7 and J usage is TRBJ1-1, with D tentatively TRBD1 (5 bases). TRBV5-7 is recorded as an ORF, its role being uncertain. V was clipped by 0 bases and J by 0 bases, with 9 bases between them. This CDR3 spans 15 amino acids. The DNA for the CDR3 is TGTGCCAGCAGCTTGGGTAGGGACTTGAACACTGAAGCTTTCTTT. Translation: CASSLGRDLNTEAFF.

The gene calls are TRBV28 and TRBJ2-2, with TRBD2 matching 7 bases. V lost 7 bases to trimming and J lost 11 bases; unmatched junction nucleotides: 7. The CDR3 is made up of 12 amino acids. Germline CDR1 MDHEN, CDR2 SYDVKM. DNA for the CDR3: TGTGCCAGCACCCCGCGGGGGAATGAGCTGTTTTTT. This encodes CASTPRGNELFF.

This sequence joins TRBV29-1 and TRBJ2-7; 12 nucleotides line up with TRBD1. CDR1 and CDR2 (germline): SQVTM, ANQGSEA. This CDR3 contains 14 residues. V lost 4 bases, J lost 7 bases, and 8 bases stayed unmatched. CDR3 residues: CSVAPGQGAGEQYF. For the CDR3, the DNA is TGCAGCGTTGCTCCGGGACAGGGGGCTGGTGAGCAGTACTTC.

This chain uses TRBV6-5 with TRBJ1-2, with D perhaps TRBD1 (5 bases). The V and J ends lost 0 bases and 2 bases respectively, with 10 bases between them. This CDR3 comprises 15 residues. Germline V gene lookup returns CDR1 MNHEY and CDR2 SVGAGI. The CDR3 loop is CASSYSIGGNYGYTF. In DNA, the CDR3 is TGTGCCAGCAGTTACTCGATTGGGGGGAACTATGGCTACACCTTC.

The V and J genes are TRBV9 and TRBJ1-2; a possible D gene is TRBD1 (6 bases). Trimming removed 4 bases at V and 0 bases at J, with 13 bases between. The CDR3 consists of 15 residues. CDR1 SGDLS and CDR2 YYNGEE come from the germline V gene. CDR3 nucleotides: TGTGCCAGCAGCCCAGGACAGCTAGCTAACTATGGCTACACCTTC. Translating gives CASSPGQLANYGYTF.

This clone has a single count. The chain links TRBV29-1 to TRBJ2-7, with D maybe TRBD1 (6 bases). The V and J ends lost 2 bases and 4 bases respectively, with 15 bases between them. The V gene's germline CDR1 is SQVTM and CDR2 ANQGSEA. The CDR3 is made up of 14 amino acids. As DNA, the CDR3 is TGCAGCGTTGAACTGGGGATCACAGGGTACGAGCAGTACTTC. Translation: CSVELGITGYEQYF.

V gene TRBV9 combines with J gene TRBJ2-2; TRBD2 agrees at 8 bases. Germline lookup yields CDR1 SGDLS and CDR2 YYNGEE. This CDR3 contains 14 residues. V lost 0 bases and J lost 6; bases outside the gene matches: 1. CDR3 sequence: CASSVAGGPGELFF. The CDR3 nucleotides read TGTGCCAGCAGCGTAGCGGGAGGGCCCGGGGAGCTGTTTTTT.

The chain links TRBV4-1 to TRBJ2-7, with 8 bases lining up with TRBD1. V gave up 4 bases and J gave up 1 base; unmatched junction bases: 9. The CDR3 has 16 amino acids. Germline V lookup: CDR1 MGHRA, CDR2 YSYEKL. CDR3 DNA sequence: TGCGCCAGCAGCCGAAGACAGGGGAGAAGTTCCTACGAGCAGTACTTC. Protein: CASSRRQGRSSYEQYF.

The chain carries TRBV7-9 and TRBJ2-7, with 11 positions matching TRBD1. The CDR3 covers 17 residues. Losses at the gene ends were 4 bases for V and 4 bases for J; bases not matched to a gene: 12. Germline CDR1 SEHNR, CDR2 FQNEAQ (reference sequence). CDR3 residues: CASSSTRRDRGKYEQYF. The CDR3, as DNA: TGTGCCAGCAGCTCCACCCGCCGGGACAGGGGGAAATACGAGCAGTACTTC.

The chain links TRBV5-1 to TRBJ2-2, with 8 bases lining up with TRBD1. V gave up 5 bases and J gave up 11 bases; unmatched junction bases: 14. The CDR3 length is 15 residues. The germline gives CDR1 SGHRS, CDR2 YFSETQ. The CDR3 coding sequence is TGCGCCAGCAGTGGAGGACAGGGAAGGTCAGAAGAGCTGTTTTTT. Translating it yields CASSGGQGRSEELFF.

To note about this clone: Because the CDR3's place on the DNA is in doubt, the DNA is left out and the CDR3 is given as listed by TCRdb. The rearrangement joins TRBV6-5 to TRBJ2-3; the DNA was not used to check the table's D call, TRBD2. Ends included, the CDR3 has 14 residues. Germline V gene sequence: CDR1 MNHEY, CDR2 SVGAGI. CDR3 sequence: CASSTSGSTDTQYF.

A few counts support this clone. The V and J genes are TRBV15 and TRBJ1-1, with D hard to call. The CDR3 contains 14 residues. CDR1 is LNHNV, CDR2 YYDKDF, per germline (reference sequence). The V end was cut by 0 bases, the J end by 5 bases, with 10 bases between. The chain's CDR3 is CATSRDLPGTEAFF. For the CDR3, the DNA is TGTGCCACCAGCAGAGATCTTCCAGGAACTGAAGCTTTCTTT.

The J gene is TRBJ2-2, the V gene TRBV5-1, with D maybe TRBD2 (5 bases). The CDR3 covers 17 residues. Germline V lookup: CDR1 SGHRS, CDR2 YFSETQ. V was clipped by 0 bases and J by 4 bases, with 16 bases between them. CDR3 sequence reads: CASSLVSPSGGTGELFF. CDR3 sequence (DNA): TGCGCCAGCAGCTTGGTATCACCTTCTGGAGGCACCGGGGAGCTGTTTTTT.

The rearrangement links TRBV2 to TRBJ2-5; TRBD2 matches at 9 bases. Germline lookup yields CDR1 SNHLY and CDR2 FYNNEI. Trimming at V came to 3 bases and at J to 1 base, leaving 3 bases not matched to a gene. This CDR3 spans 15 amino acids. The CDR3 coding sequence is TGTGCCAGCAGTGAGACTAGCGGAAGCCAAGAGACCCAGTACTTC. It yields the protein CASSETSGSQETQYF.

The chain is built from TRBV9 and TRBJ2-7; 8 bases agree with TRBD2. V dropped 1 base and J dropped 5; count of bases not matched to a gene: 11. There are 16 residues in the CDR3. CDR1 is SGDLS, CDR2 YYNGEE, per germline. CDR3 residues: CASSVRGREGLNEQYF. Written as DNA, the CDR3 is TGTGCCAGCAGCGTACGGGGCCGGGAGGGCCTCAACGAGCAGTACTTC.

The chain employs TRBV29-1 and TRBJ1-2; 8 bases are shared with TRBD1. CDR1 and CDR2 from the germline V gene are SQVTM and ANQGSEA. The ends lost 3 bases at V and 6 bases at J; junction bases unmatched: 6. The CDR3 is 13 residues long. CDR3 bases: TGCAGCGTTGATGGGACAGGAAAAGATGGCTACACCTTC. Amino acids: CSVDGTGKDGYTF.

The chain is built from TRBV6-6 and TRBJ2-1, with 8 nucleotides matching TRBD1. CDR3 length: 16 amino acids. CDR1 is MNHNY, CDR2 SVGAGI, per germline (reference sequence). Germline trimming cut 6 bases from V and 6 bases from J; bases unmatched to any gene: 13. In nucleotides, the CDR3 is TGTGCCAGCAGAAACCCCAGGACAGGGCCGGGCAATGAGCAGTTCTTC. It yields the protein CASRNPRTGPGNEQFF.

V and J are TRBV6-5 and TRBJ2-1; the match to TRBD2 covers 14 bases. Germline V lookup: CDR1 MNHEY, CDR2 SVGAGI. The CDR3 has 15 amino acids. V shed 5 bases and J 10 bases; nucleotides not matched to a gene: 7. The CDR3 sequence: CASSPGTSGSGEQFF. The CDR3 DNA follows: TGTGCCAGCAGTCCCGGGACTAGCGGGAGTGGCGAGCAGTTCTTC.